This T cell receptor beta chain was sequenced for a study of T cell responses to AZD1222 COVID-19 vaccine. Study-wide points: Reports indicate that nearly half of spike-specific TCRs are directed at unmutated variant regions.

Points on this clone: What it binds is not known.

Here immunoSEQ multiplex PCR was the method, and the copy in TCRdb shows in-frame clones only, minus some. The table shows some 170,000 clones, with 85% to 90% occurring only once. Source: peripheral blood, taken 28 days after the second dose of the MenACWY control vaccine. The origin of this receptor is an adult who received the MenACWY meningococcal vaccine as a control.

The chain's CDR3 is CAISESGTGALNTEAFF. For the CDR3, the DNA is TGTGCCATCAGTGAGTCCGGGACAGGGGCTTTGAACACTGAAGCTTTCTTT. The chain carries TRBV10-3 and TRBJ1-1; 10 bases align to TRBD1. After removal of 0 bases from V and 0 bases from J, the junction contained 4 bases not matched to a gene. The CDR3 loop spans 17 amino acids. CDR1 ENHRY and CDR2 SYGVKD come from the germline V gene.